These 10 T cell receptor beta chains originate from one sample sequenced in a study of blood T cells in healthy people across ages. Next came a second PCR, run for roughly 6 to 11 cycles, which used a sample-barcoded 5' primer along with a J-beta primer mix. TCRdb re-analysed the 5' RACE reads in MiXCR, keeping a single row per CDR3 protein. Of approximately 800,000 distinct CDR3 sequences detected, less than 60% appear once; the ten largest clones hold approximately 18%. Sequenced input: blood. The receptor source for this set is a man at least 80 years old in good health.

DNA for the CDR3: TGCAGTGGTACGGGCTACCTCGCCTACGAGCAGTACTTC. As protein: CSGTGYLAYEQYF. The rearrangement joins TRBV20-1 to TRBJ2-5; D not resolved. The end of the DNA is better explained by TRBJ2-7, so the J call may be wrong. The germline V gene encodes CDR1 DFQATT and CDR2 SNEGSKA (reference sequence). This CDR3 spans 13 amino acids.

This rearrangement joins TRBV5-1 to TRBJ1-2; 9 bases fit TRBD1. There are 16 residues in the CDR3. V lost 4 bases to trimming and J lost 6 bases; unmatched junction nucleotides: 13. Per germline, CDR1 SGHRS and CDR2 YFSETQ. CDR3 amino acids: CASSQNPGQGFDGYTF. CDR3 nucleotides: TGCGCCAGCAGCCAAAACCCGGGACAGGGTTTCGATGGCTACACCTTC.

This clonotype was recorded only once. CDR3 amino acids: CASGTTGAHEKLFF. CDR3 bases: TGTGCCAGCGGTACGACAGGGGCGCATGAAAAACTGTTTTTT. The V call is TRBV25-1, the J call TRBJ1-4, with 8 bases aligning to TRBD1. The CDR3 covers 14 residues. V shed 8 bases, J shed 6 bases, and the junction held 8 bases outside the gene matches. The germline gives CDR1 MGHDK, CDR2 SYGVNS.

This clonotype has ten or more counts. The CDR3 DNA reads as TGTGCCAGCAGGCGCGACAGGGGAAATCAGCCCCAGCATTTT. This gives the protein CASRRDRGNQPQHF. The rearrangement uses TRBV6-2 or TRBV6-3 and TRBJ1-5, with TRBD1 matching 8 bases. Looked up from germline, CDR1 is MNHEY and CDR2 is SVGEGT. V trimming: 6 bases; J trimming: 4 bases; junction bases outside the gene matches: 5. The CDR3 covers 14 residues.

The chain employs TRBV28 and TRBJ2-5; D perhaps matches TRBD1 (5 bases). The germline V and J ends were trimmed by 6 bases and 11 bases, with 19 bases remaining between them. Germline-derived CDR1 and CDR2 are MDHEN and SYDVKM. This CDR3 region has 13 residues. This CDR3 reads CASSLTDTLKQYF. The CDR3 region has the DNA TGTGCCAGCAGCTTGACAGATACCCTCAAGCAGTACTTC.

The J gene is TRBJ2-5, the V gene TRBV28; TRBD1 agrees at 7 bases. CDR1 MDHEN and CDR2 SYDVKM come from the germline V gene. The CDR3 contains 14 residues. V trimming: 5 bases; J trimming: 13 bases; junction bases outside the gene matches: 16. CDR3 bases: TGTGCCAGCAGTCAAACCGGGACAGCTAGTATTGGGTACTTC. The encoded protein is CASSQTGTASIGYF. Full variable domain (missing parts from reference TRBV28 and TRBJ2-5): DVKVTQSSRYLVKRTGEKVFLECVQDMDHENMFWYRQDPGLGLRLIYFSYDVKMKEKGDIPEGYSVSREKKERFSLILESASTNQTSMYLCASSQTGTASIGYFGPGTRLLVL.

The chain employs TRBV12-3 or TRBV12-4 and TRBJ2-2, with D uncertain. Trimming shortened V by 2 bases and J by 2 bases, and 6 bases separated the two germline ends. The CDR3 covers 14 residues. CDR3 coding DNA: TGTGCCAGCAGTTTATTATTAAACACCGGGGAGCTGTTTTTT. Amino acid sequence: CASSLLLNTGELFF.

The sample holds a few counts of this clonotype. The chain carries TRBV29-1 and TRBJ2-3; 8 nucleotides align to TRBD2. Germline V gene data show CDR1 as SQVTM and CDR2 as ANQGSEA. The CDR3 consists of 16 residues. The V segment lost 3 bases and the J segment 2 bases; nucleotides outside the gene matches: 10. CDR3 DNA sequence: TGCAGCGTTGAGCTCACTAGCGGAACCCTCACAGATACGCAGTATTTT. This encodes CSVELTSGTLTDTQYF.

The chain joins TRBV28 to TRBJ2-5; D is unresolved. Germline V gene lookup returns CDR1 MDHEN and CDR2 SYDVKM. The CDR3 length is 15 residues. V lost 6 bases to trimming and J lost 4 bases, with 18 bases between them. The CDR3 sequence is CASRVPQEYRETQYF. The CDR3, as DNA: TGTGCCAGCAGAGTTCCCCAGGAGTACCGAGAGACCCAGTACTTC.

This clonotype turned up a few times. The chain is built from TRBV24-1 and TRBJ2-1, with 8 bases aligning to TRBD2. This CDR3 has 15 residues. V gave up 4 bases and J gave up 10 bases; unmatched junction bases: 11. Germline V gene sequence: CDR1 KGHDR, CDR2 SFDVKD. CDR3 protein: CATSESGTRVWEQFF. The CDR3 DNA follows: TGTGCCACCAGTGAGTCCGGGACTAGAGTTTGGGAGCAGTTCTTC.